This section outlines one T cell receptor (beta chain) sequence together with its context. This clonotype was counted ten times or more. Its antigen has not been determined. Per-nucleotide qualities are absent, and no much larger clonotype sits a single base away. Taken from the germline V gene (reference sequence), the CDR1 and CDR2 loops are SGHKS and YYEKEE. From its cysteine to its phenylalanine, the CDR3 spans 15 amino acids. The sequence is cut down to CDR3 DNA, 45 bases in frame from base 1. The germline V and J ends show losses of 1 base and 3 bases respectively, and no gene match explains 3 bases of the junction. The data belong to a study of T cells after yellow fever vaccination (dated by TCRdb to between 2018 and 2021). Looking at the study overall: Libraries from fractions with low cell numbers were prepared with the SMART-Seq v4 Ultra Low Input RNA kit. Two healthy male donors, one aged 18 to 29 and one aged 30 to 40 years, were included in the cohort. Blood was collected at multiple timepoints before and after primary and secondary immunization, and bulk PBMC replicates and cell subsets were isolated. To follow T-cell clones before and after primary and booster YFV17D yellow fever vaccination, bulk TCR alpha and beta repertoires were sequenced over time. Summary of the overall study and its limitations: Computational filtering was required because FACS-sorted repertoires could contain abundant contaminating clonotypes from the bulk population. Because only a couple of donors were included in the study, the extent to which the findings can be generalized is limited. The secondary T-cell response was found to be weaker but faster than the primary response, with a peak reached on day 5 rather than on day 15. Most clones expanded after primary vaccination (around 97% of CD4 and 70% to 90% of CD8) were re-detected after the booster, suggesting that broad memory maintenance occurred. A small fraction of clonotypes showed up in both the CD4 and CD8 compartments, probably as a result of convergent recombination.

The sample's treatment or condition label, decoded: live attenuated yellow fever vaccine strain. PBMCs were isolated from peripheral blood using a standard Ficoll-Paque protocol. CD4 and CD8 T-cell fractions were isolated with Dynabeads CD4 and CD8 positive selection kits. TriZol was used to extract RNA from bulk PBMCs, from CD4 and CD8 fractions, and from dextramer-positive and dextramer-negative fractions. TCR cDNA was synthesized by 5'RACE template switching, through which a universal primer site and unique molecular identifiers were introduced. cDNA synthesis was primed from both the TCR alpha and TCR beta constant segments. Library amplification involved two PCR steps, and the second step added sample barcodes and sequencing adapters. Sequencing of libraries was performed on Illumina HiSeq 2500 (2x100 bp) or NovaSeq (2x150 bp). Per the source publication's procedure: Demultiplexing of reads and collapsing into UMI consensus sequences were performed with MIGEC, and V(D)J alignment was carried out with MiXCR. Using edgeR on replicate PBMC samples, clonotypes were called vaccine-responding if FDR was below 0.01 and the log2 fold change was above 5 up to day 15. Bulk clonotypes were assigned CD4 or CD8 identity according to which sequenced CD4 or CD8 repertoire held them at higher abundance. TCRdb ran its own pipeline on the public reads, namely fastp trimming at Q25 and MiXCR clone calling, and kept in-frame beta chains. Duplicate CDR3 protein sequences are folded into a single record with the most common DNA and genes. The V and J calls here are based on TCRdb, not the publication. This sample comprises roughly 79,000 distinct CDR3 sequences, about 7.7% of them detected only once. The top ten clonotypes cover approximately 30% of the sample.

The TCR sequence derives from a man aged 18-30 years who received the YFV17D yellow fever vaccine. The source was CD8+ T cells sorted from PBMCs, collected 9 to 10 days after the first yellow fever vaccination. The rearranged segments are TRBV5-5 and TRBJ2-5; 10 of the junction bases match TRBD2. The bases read TGTGCCAGCAGCTTGCTAGCGGGGGTAGAAGAGACCCAGTACTTC. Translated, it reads CASSLLAGVEETQYF.